This TCR beta chain comes out of a study of blood T cell repertoires in COVID-19 (dated by TCRdb to 2018 to 2021). Study-wide context: Samples from collaborators originated in the United States, Italy and Spain and spanned both the acute and convalescent phases of COVID-19. The repertoires were released in a freely available public database intended as a resource for research on the immune response to SARS-CoV-2. The material from the prospective study consisted of cDNA or gDNA derived from T cells, B-cell-depleted T cells, or PBMCs. Samples came from the ongoing ImmuneRACE study (first 160 participants) plus 1,254 subjects from 6 global collaborators. A de-identified subject ID, COVID-19 status, age in years and sex were almost always included in the sample metadata. Where available, HLA class I and class II types were taken from metadata supplied by the sample provider and were not determined by assay-based typing. The dataset comprised deeply sampled blood TCRbeta repertoires from subjects exposed to, actively infected with, or recovered from COVID-19.

V is shortened by 0 bases, J by 1 base, and the region joining them spans 4 bases. For CDR1 and CDR2, the germline V gene lists SGHRS and YFSETQ. Taken from cysteine to phenylalanine, the CDR3 has 13 residues. Only CDR3 DNA remains: 39 bases, in frame from the first base. With respect to this clone: Its cognate antigen has yet to be identified. Nothing much larger sits one base from this clone, and base qualities are not available. The same CDR3 is also encoded by other DNA sequences in this sample.

The paper as a whole reports these results and caveats: Clinical and demographic metadata were provided uncurated, with the amount varying by source and participant.

One collaborating source in Seattle enrolled patients during active infection and followed them longitudinally through the course of disease. Each collaborating institution followed its own protocols to collect whole blood in K2EDTA tubes. Collaborator samples were shipped for TCRbeta analysis as frozen whole blood, isolated PBMCs, or DNA extracted from either sample type. TCRbeta CDR3 regions were amplified from genomic DNA using the immunoSEQ Assay, a bias-controlled multiplex PCR. As for the authors' bioinformatics: Within the assay, amplification of reference gene primers was used to estimate how many nucleated cells each sample contained. To quantify the absolute abundance of each unique TCRbeta CDR3 rearrangement, sequence reads were collapsed and filtered. For each sample, productive Simpson clonality was calculated as the square root of Simpson's diversity index over productive rearrangements. The clones in this table, taken by TCRdb from immuneACCESS, are in-frame only. Not every clone is retained; where verified, under half of the shortfall comes from an unresolved V gene, and the cause of the rest is unknown. That table gives V, J and clone size, and the DNA gave D and trimming. The sample profile shows 300,000 to 350,000 clones; around 87% of them were found once. Of the sample, around 1% falls within the top ten clones.

The receptor comes from a woman between 40 and 55 years old with COVID-19, enrolled during active disease. The receptor chain draws on TRBV5-1 and TRBJ1-1; too little of a D gene remains to name it. The sample taken for sequencing was peripheral blood. The bases read TGCGCCAGCAGCTTGGGTAGGAACACTGAAGCTTTCTTT. Its protein reads: CASSLGRNTEAFF.